This T cell receptor (beta chain) was sequenced in a study of blood T cell repertoires in COVID-19. The wider study: Material from acute and convalescent COVID-19 was sourced from the United States, Italy and Spain. T cells, B-cell-depleted T cells, or PBMCs provided the cDNA or gDNA that served as material.

V was clipped by 3 bases and J by 1 base; unmatched bases: 4. The CDR3 loop spans 17 amino acids. CDR1 is MNHNS, CDR2 SASEGT, per germline. How the authors handled the data: Amplification from reference gene primers served as the basis for estimated nucleated cell counts. Sequencing was performed with immunoSEQ multiplex PCR; in TCRdb, only in-frame clones are kept and a portion is missing. The V and J calls and clone size were taken over from that table, and D and trimming were inferred from the DNA. The table has fewer than 75,000 clones, roughly nine tenths seen once. V usage is TRBV6-1 and J usage is TRBJ2-2; 11 nucleotides line up with TRBD2. The source is a human donor in a cohort sampled during active COVID-19. The specimen sequenced was peripheral blood. This CDR3 reads CASSEIAGGLNTGELFF. The CDR3 DNA follows: TGTGCCAGCAGTGAGATAGCGGGAGGGCTGAACACCGGGGAGCTGTTTTTT.